This TCR beta chain was retrieved from a study of T cell changes during pregnancy in multiple sclerosis. Sequencing was performed with immunoSEQ multiplex PCR; in TCRdb, only in-frame clones are kept and a portion is missing. The sample has roughly 50,000 clones, around 87% seen once. This specimen consisted of CD8+ T cells from peripheral blood mononuclear cells, obtained in the second trimester of pregnancy. This sequence was found in a female donor with multiple sclerosis, enrolled in a pregnancy study.

CDR3 loop: CASSQGLEGSSYEQYF. The CDR3 nucleotides are TGTGCCAGCAGCCAGGGGTTGGAGGGGAGCTCCTACGAGCAGTACTTC. V usage is TRBV4-2 and J usage is TRBJ2-7, with D perhaps matching TRBD2 (6 bases). CDR1 is LGHNA and CDR2 is YNFKEQ in the germline V gene. CDR3 length: 16 residues. V was clipped by 3 bases and J by 0 bases, with 15 bases between them.